One sample yielded the 4 T cell receptor beta chains listed below, sequenced in a study of radiotherapy plus CTLA-4 blockade in lung cancer. Sequencing was performed with immunoSEQ multiplex PCR; in TCRdb, only in-frame clones are kept and a portion is missing. Among about 38,000 clones listed, approximately 83% were seen once. The source was peripheral blood, collected from a patient treated with radiotherapy plus ipilimumab. These receptors came from a human donor with non-small cell lung cancer whose response to radiotherapy plus ipilimumab could not be evaluated.

The genes are TRBV7-6 and TRBJ2-5; tentative D call: TRBD2 (6 bases). Germline assignment: CDR1 SGHVS and CDR2 FNYEAQ. Trimming stripped 5 bases from V and 14 bases from J, with 12 bases between. This CDR3 comprises 10 residues. DNA for the CDR3: TGTGCCAGCAGCGGGGGACTGATCTACTTC. This gives the protein CASSGGLIYF.

This clone is labeled medium-sized (0.01 to 0.1%). The V and J genes are TRBV28 and TRBJ2-2, with D perhaps TRBD1 (6 bases). The CDR3 totals 14 residues. The ends were cut back, 6 bases at V and 4 bases at J, with 12 bases in the middle. The germline gives CDR1 MDHEN, CDR2 SYDVKM. The CDR3 region has the DNA TGTGCCAGCAGAGGCAAGGACAGCACCGGGGAGCTGTTTTTT. Amino acids: CASRGKDSTGELFF.

This rearrangement joins TRBV9 to TRBJ1-2; a weak D match, TRBD1 (6 bases). V lost 3 bases and J lost 2, with 14 bases in between. The CDR3 extends over 15 amino acids. Germline loops: CDR1 SGDLS, CDR2 YYNGEE. The CDR3 reads CASSAPSGQNYGYTF. CDR3 coding DNA: TGTGCCAGCAGCGCGCCCTCGGGACAAAACTATGGCTACACCTTC. The whole variable domain, filled in from reference TRBV9 and TRBJ1-2, reads DSGVTQTPKHLITATGQRVTLRCSPRSGDLSVYWYQQSLDQGLQFLIQYYNGEERAKGNILERFSAQQFPDLHSELNLSSLELGDSALYFCASSAPSGQNYGYTFGSGTRLTVV.

The chain employs TRBV5-4 and TRBJ2-7; the D gene is possibly TRBD1 (5 bases). Germline assignment: CDR1 SGHNT and CDR2 YYREEE (reference sequence). This CDR3 spans 14 amino acids. Trimming removed 5 bases from V and 0 bases from J, with 12 bases in between. The DNA of the CDR3 is TGTGCCAGCAGTCGTTATGACAGCTCCTACGAGCAGTACTTC. It translates to CASSRYDSSYEQYF.